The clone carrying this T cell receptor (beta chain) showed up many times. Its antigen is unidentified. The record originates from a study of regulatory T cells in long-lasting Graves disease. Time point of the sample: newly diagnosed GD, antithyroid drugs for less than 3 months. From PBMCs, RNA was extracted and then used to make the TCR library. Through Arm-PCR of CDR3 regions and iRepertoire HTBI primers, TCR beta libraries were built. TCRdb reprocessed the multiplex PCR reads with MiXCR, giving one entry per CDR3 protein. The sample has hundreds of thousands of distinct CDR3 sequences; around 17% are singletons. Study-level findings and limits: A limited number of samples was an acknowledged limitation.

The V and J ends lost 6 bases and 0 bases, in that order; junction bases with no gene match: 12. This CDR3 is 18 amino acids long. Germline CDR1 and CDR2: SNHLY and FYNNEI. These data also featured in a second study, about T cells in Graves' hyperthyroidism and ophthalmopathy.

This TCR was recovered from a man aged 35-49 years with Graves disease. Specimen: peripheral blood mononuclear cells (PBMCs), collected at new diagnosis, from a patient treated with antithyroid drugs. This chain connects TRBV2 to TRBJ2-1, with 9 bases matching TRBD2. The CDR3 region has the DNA TGTGCCAGCAGGGAGCCCCGGGTAGCGGGGGCCTCCTACAATGAGCAGTTCTTC. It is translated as CASREPRVAGASYNEQFF.